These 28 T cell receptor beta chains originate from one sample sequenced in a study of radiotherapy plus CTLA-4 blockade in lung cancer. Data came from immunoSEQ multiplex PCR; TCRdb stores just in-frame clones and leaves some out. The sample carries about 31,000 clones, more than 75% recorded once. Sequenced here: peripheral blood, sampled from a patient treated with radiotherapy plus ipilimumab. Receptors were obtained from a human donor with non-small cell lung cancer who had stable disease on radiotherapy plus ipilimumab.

The CDR3 nucleotides are TGTGCCAGCAGTTTCGGAGGGGCCCAGTACTTC. It encodes CASSFGGAQYF. The chain carries TRBV27 and TRBJ2-5; a weak D match, TRBD2 (6 bases). The CDR3 sequence is 11 residues long. Germline CDR1 MNHEY, CDR2 SMNVEV (reference sequence). V was clipped by 3 bases and J by 9 bases, with 8 bases between them.

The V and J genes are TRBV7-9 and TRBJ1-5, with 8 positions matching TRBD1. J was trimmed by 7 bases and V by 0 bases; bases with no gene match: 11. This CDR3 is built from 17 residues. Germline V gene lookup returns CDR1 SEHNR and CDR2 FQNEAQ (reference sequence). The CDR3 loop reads CASSLALSGQASQPQHF. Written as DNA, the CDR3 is TGTGCCAGCAGCTTAGCGTTGTCGGGACAGGCATCGCAGCCCCAGCATTTT.

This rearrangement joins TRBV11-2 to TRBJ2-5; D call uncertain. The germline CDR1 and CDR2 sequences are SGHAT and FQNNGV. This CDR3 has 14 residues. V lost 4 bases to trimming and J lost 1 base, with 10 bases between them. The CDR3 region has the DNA TGTGCCAGCAGCTCGGGTTGGATCCAAGAGACCCAGTACTTC. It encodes CASSSGWIQETQYF.

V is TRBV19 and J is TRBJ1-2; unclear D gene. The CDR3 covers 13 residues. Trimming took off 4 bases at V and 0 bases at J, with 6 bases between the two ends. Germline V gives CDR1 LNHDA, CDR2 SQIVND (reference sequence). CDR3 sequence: CASSTGSNYGYTF. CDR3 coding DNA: TGTGCCAGTAGTACAGGATCTAACTATGGCTACACCTTC. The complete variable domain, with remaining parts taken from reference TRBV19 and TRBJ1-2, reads DGGITQSPKYLFRKEGQNVTLSCEQNLNHDAMYWYRQDPGQGLRLIYYSQIVNDFQKGDIAEGYSVSREKKESFPLTVTSAQKNPTAFYLCASSTGSNYGYTFGSGTRLTVV.

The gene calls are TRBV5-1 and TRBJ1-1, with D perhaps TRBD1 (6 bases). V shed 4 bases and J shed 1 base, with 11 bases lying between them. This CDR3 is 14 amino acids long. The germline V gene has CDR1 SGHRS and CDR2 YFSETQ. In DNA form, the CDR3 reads TGCGCCAGCAGCCTAAGGACAGCGAACACTGAAGCTTTCTTT. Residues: CASSLRTANTEAFF.

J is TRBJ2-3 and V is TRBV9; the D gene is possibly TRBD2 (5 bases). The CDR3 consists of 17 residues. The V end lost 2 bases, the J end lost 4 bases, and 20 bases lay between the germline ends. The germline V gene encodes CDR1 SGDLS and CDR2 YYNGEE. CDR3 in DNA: TGTGCCAGCAGCGTTAGTCGTTCTAGCTCGTATGCAGATACGCAGTATTTT. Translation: CASSVSRSSSYADTQYF.

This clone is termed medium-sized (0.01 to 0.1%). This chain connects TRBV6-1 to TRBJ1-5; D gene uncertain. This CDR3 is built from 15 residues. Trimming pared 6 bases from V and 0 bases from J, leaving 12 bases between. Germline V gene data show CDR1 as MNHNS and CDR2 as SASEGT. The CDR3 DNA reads TGTGCCAGCAGGGAACAGCTATATAGCAATCAGCCCCAGCATTTT. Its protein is CASREQLYSNQPQHF.

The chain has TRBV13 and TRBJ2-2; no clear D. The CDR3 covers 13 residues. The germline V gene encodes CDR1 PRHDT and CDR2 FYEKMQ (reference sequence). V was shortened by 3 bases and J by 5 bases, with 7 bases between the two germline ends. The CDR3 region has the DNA TGTGCCAGCAGCTTTCCCCCAACCGGGGAGCTGTTTTTT. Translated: CASSFPPTGELFF.

This CDR3 is CASSPGILYGYTF. The CDR3 DNA reads TGTGCCAGCTCACCAGGGATTCTCTATGGCTACACCTTC. The J gene is TRBJ1-2, the V gene TRBV18; D gene uncertain. The V and J ends lost 2 bases and 4 bases respectively, with 8 bases between them. The CDR3 sequence is 13 residues long. The germline gives CDR1 KGHSH, CDR2 LQKENI.

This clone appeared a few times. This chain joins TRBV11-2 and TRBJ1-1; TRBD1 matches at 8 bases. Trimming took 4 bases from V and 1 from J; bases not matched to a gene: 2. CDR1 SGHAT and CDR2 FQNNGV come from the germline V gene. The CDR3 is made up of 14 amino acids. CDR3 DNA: TGTGCCAGCAGCTCCCAGGGGGCGAACACTGAAGCTTTCTTT. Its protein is CASSSQGANTEAFF.

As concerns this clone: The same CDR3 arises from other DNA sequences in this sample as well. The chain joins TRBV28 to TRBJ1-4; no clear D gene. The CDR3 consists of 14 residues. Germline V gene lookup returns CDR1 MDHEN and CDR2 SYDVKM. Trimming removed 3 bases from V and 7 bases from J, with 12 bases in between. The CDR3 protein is CASSFGGVGEKLFF. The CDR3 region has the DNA TGTGCCAGCAGTTTTGGTGGGGTGGGTGAAAAACTGTTTTTT.

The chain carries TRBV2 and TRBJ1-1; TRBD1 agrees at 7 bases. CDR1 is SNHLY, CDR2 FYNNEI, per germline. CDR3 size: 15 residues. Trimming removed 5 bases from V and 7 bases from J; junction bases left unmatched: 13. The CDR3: CASSLLQGVGGEAFF. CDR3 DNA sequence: TGTGCCAGCAGTTTACTCCAGGGGGTTGGGGGTGAAGCTTTCTTT.

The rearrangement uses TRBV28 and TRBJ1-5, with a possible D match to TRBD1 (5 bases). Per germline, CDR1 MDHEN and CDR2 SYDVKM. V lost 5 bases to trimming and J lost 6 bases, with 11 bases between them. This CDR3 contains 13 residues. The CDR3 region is CASSPGGVQPQHF. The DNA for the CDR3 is TGTGCCAGCAGTCCCGGGGGGGTTCAGCCCCAGCATTTT.

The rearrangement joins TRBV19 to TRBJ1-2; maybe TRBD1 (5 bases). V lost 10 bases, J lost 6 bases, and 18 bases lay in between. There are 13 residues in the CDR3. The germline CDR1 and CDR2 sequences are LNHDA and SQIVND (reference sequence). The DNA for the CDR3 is TGTGCCACCTCGTCAGGGTGGATCGATGGCTACACCTTC. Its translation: CATSSGWIDGYTF.

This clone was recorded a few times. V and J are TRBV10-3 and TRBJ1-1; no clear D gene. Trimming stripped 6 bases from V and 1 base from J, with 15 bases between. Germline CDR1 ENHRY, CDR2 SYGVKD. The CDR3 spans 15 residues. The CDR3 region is CAIRTRGDSNTEAFF. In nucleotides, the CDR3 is TGTGCCATCAGGACCCGGGGAGACTCGAACACTGAAGCTTTCTTT.

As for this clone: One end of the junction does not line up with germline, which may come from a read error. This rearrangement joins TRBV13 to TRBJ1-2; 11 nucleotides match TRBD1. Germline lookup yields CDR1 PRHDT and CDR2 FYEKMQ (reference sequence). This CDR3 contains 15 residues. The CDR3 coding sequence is TGTGCCCGCAGCTCGGGACAGGGGGGGGGCTATGGCTACACCTTC. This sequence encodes CARSSGQGGGYGYTF.

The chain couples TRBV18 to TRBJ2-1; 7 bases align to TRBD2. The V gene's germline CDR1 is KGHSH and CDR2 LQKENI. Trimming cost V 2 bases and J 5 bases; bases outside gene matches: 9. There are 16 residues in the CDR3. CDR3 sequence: CASSPDRGRGDNEQFF. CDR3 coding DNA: TGTGCCAGCTCACCAGATAGGGGCCGGGGGGACAATGAGCAGTTCTTC.

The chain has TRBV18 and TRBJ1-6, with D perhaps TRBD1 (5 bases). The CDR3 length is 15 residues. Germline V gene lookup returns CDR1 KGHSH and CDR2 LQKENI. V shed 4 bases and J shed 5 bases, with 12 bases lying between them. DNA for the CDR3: TGTGCCAGCTCACGAGACAGATTTGATAATTCACCCCTCCACTTT. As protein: CASSRDRFDNSPLHF. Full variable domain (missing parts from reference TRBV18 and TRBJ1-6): NAGVMQNPRHLVRRRGQEARLRCSPMKGHSHVYWYRQLPEEGLKFMVYLQKENIIDESGMPKERFSAEFPKEGPSILRIQQVVRGDSAAYFCASSRDRFDNSPLHFGNGTRLTVT.

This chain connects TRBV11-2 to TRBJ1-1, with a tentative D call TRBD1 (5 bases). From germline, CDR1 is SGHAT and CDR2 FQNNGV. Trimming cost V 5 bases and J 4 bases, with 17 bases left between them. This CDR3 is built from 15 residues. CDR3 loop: CASSLGTGGSTEAFF. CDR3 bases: TGTGCCAGCAGCCTGGGGACGGGAGGAAGCACTGAAGCTTTCTTT.

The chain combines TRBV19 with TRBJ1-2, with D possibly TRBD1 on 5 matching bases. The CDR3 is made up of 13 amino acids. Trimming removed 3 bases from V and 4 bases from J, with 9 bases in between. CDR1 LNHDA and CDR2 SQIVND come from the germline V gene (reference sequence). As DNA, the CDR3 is TGTGCCAGTAGTATGGGGCAGACCTATGGCTACACCTTC. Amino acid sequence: CASSMGQTYGYTF. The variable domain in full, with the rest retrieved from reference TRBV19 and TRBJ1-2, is DGGITQSPKYLFRKEGQNVTLSCEQNLNHDAMYWYRQDPGQGLRLIYYSQIVNDFQKGDIAEGYSVSREKKESFPLTVTSAQKNPTAFYLCASSMGQTYGYTFGSGTRLTVV.

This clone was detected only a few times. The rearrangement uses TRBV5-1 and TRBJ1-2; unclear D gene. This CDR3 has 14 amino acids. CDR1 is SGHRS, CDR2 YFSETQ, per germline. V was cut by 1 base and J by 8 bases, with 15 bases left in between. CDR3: CASSLLGDHSGYTF. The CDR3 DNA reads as TGCGCCAGCAGCTTGTTAGGTGATCACAGCGGCTACACCTTC.

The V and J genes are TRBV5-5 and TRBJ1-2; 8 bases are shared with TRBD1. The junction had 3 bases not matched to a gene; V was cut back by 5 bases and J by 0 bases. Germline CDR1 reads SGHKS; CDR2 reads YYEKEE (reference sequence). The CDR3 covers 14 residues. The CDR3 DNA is TGTGCCAGCAGGTGGACAGGGCCTAACTATGGCTACACCTTC. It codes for CASRWTGPNYGYTF.

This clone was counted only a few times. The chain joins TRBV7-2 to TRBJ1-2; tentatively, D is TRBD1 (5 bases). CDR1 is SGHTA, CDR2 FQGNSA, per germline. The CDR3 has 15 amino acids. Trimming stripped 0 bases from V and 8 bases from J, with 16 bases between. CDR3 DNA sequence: TGTGCCAGCAGCTTAGCCCTCACAGGAGAAAGCGGCTACACCTTC. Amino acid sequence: CASSLALTGESGYTF.

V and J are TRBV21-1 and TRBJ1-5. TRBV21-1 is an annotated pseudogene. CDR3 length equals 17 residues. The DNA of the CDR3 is TGTGCCAGCAGCTTCCACCGGGGAGCATTGGGGAATCAGCCCCAGCATTTT. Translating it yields CASSFHRGALGNQPQHF.

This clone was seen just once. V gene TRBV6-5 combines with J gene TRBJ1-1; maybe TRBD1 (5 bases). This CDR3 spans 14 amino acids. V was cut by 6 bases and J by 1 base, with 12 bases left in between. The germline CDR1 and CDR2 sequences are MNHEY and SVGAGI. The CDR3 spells CASSLQVPNTEAFF. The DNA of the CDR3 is TGTGCCAGCAGCCTACAGGTCCCGAACACTGAAGCTTTCTTT.

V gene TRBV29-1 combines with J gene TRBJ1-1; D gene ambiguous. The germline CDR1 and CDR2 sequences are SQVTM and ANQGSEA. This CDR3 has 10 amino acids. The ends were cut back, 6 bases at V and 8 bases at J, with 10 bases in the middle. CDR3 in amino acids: CSVQEAEAFF. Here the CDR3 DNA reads TGCAGCGTCCAGGAGGCGGAAGCTTTCTTT.

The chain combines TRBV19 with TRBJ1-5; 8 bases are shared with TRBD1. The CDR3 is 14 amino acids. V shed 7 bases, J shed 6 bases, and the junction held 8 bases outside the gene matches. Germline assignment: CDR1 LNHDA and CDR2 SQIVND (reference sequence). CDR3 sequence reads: CASTHLGTGQPQHF. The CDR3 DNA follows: TGTGCCAGTACCCATCTCGGGACAGGTCAGCCCCAGCATTTT.

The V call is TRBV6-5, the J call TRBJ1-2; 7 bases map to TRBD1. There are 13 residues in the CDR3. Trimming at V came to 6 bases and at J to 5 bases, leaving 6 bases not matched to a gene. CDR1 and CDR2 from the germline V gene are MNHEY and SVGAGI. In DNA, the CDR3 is TGTGCCAGCAGCCGGGGACAGTTTTATGGCTACACCTTC. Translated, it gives CASSRGQFYGYTF.